The following is a TCR beta chain sequence with its context. The antigen remains unidentified. All patients reached thyroid surgery having received no treatment beforehand. This sample is part of a study of metastatic and nonmetastatic thyroid tumors. Study at large: Repertoires from malignant and benign thyroid patients were compared across blood and tumor or nodule tissue. Study observations and caveats: The reported finding was significantly higher TCR beta diversity in malignant thyroid tumors relative to benign nodules, in blood and tumor.

This CDR3 is built from 12 residues. CDR1 and CDR2 (germline): MNHEY, SVGEGT. V shed 10 bases and J shed 4 bases, with 14 bases lying between them. In the source study's methods: The study built a papillary thyroid cancer distant-metastasis classifier from CDR3 differences across clinicopathological groups. Using MiXCR, TCRdb reanalyzed the PCR reads. TCRdb's processing, not the study's, gives the V and J calls here. The top ten clones hold roughly 17% of a sample with some 16,000 clones, approximately 14% of them seen once. The receptor's source is a female donor with papillary thyroid cancer or a benign thyroid nodule (not recorded which). Some clones in this sample may be carry-over from other donors' samples. Sequenced input: blood. V usage is TRBV6-2 or TRBV6-3 and J usage is TRBJ2-7, with D hard to call. CDR3 nucleotide sequence: TGTGCCATCAGGTGGTATGAATACGAGCAGTACTTC. It is translated as CAIRWYEYEQYF.